Below are 4 T cell receptor beta chains sequenced from a single sample in a study of shared clonotypes between healthy human individuals. The naive CD8 population came from CD45RO-negative cells selected for CCR7, without terminally differentiated effector memory CD45RA+ cells. The assay was immunoSEQ multiplex PCR, and TCRdb's table has in-frame clones only and misses some. The top ten clones hold roughly 24% of a sample with hundreds of thousands of clones, 92% of them seen once. The sequencing sample was made of naive CD8+ T cells sorted from blood. The origin of the receptors is a man aged 30 to 45 in good health.

The V call is TRBV28, the J call TRBJ2-7, with 9 nucleotides matching TRBD2. Trimming at V came to 5 bases and at J to 2 bases, leaving 13 bases not matched to a gene. The CDR3 has 17 residues. Germline CDR1 and CDR2: MDHEN and SYDVKM. CDR3 region: CASSKLLTSGQPYEQYF. CDR3 bases: TGTGCCAGCAGTAAACTTCTCACTAGCGGGCAACCCTACGAGCAGTACTTC.

This clone has at least ten counts. The chain recombines TRBV4-3 with TRBJ1-2; tentatively, D is TRBD1 (5 bases). Germline assignment: CDR1 LGHNA and CDR2 YSLEER. The CDR3 has 17 amino acids. V shed 1 base and J shed 0 bases, with 15 bases lying between them. CDR3: CASSQVVGDLANYGYTF. DNA for the CDR3: TGCGCCAGCAGCCAAGTAGTCGGGGACCTAGCTAACTATGGCTACACCTTC.

The chain couples TRBV6-5 to TRBJ2-7; the D is unclear. Germline V gene sequence: CDR1 MNHEY, CDR2 SVGAGI. This CDR3 contains 13 residues. The V and J ends lost 3 bases and 2 bases respectively, with 8 bases between them. The CDR3 reads CASSYQAPYEQYF. The DNA for the CDR3 is TGTGCCAGCAGTTATCAGGCCCCCTACGAGCAGTACTTC.

This clone was found once. V gene TRBV5-6 combines with J gene TRBJ2-4, with 9 bases that match TRBD1. The CDR3 runs 13 residues. Per germline, CDR1 SGHDT and CDR2 YYEEEE. Trimming cost V 4 bases and J 4 bases; bases outside gene matches: 0. The CDR3 spells CASSGTGKNIQYF. The CDR3, as DNA: TGTGCCAGCAGCGGGACAGGGAAAAACATTCAGTACTTC.